One sample yielded the 6 T cell receptor beta chains listed below, sequenced in a study of CD8 T cells in ankylosing spondylitis. One entry per CDR3 protein results from TCRdb running MiXCR on the 5' RACE reads. The top ten clones hold over 0.55% of a sample with 200,000 to 300,000 distinct CDR3 sequences, 20% to 30% of them seen once. The sample comprised blood, either unsorted or a sorted T cell fraction (not recorded which). These receptors were obtained from a male donor with ankylosing spondylitis or in good health (not recorded which).

There are many counts of this clonotype. The rearrangement joins TRBV20-1 to TRBJ1-1; possibly TRBD1 for D (5 bases). This CDR3 is 12 amino acids long. In germline, CDR1 is DFQATT, CDR2 SNEGSKA (reference sequence). Trimming left V 6 bases short and J 4 bases short, with 12 bases between. Written as DNA, the CDR3 is TGCAGTGCAGCGGTTGGGGCCACTGAAGCTTTCTTT. Translation gives CSAAVGATEAFF.

The chain employs TRBV15 and TRBJ2-7; 9 nucleotides line up with TRBD2. V was pared by 5 bases and J by 3 bases, with 8 bases of the junction left unmatched. The germline CDR1 and CDR2 sequences are LNHNV and YYDKDF (reference sequence). The CDR3 totals 15 residues. CDR3: CATSPRRGGSYEQYF. In nucleotides, the CDR3 is TGTGCCACCAGCCCCCGGCGGGGGGGAAGCTACGAGCAGTACTTC.

This clonotype was recorded at least ten times. The chain couples TRBV5-1 to TRBJ2-5, with TRBD2 as a possible D gene (6 bases). The CDR3 contains 13 residues. V lost 2 bases and J 5 bases, leaving 10 bases between the germline ends. The germline CDR1 and CDR2 sequences are SGHRS and YFSETQ. CDR3 sequence reads: CASSFRELETQYF. CDR3 bases: TGCGCCAGCAGCTTCCGGGAGTTGGAGACCCAGTACTTC. The complete variable domain, with remaining parts taken from reference TRBV5-1 and TRBJ2-5, reads KAGVTQTPRYLIKTRGQQVTLSCSPISGHRSVSWYQQTPGQGLQFLFEYFSETQRNKGNFPGRFSGRQFSNSRSEMNVSTLELGDSALYLCASSFRELETQYFGPGTRLLVL.

The V and J genes are TRBV27 and TRBJ2-1; TRBD1 aligns across 8 bases. CDR3 length equals 13 residues. Per germline, CDR1 MNHEY and CDR2 SMNVEV (reference sequence). Trimming removed 7 bases from V and 9 bases from J; junction bases left unmatched: 8. The CDR3 nucleotides read TGTGCCAGCATTGACAGGGGAGGCGGTGAGCAGTTCTTC. This codes for CASIDRGGGEQFF.

The rearrangement links TRBV12-3 or TRBV12-4 to TRBJ2-3, with a possible D match to TRBD2 (6 bases). The CDR3 is made up of 17 amino acids. With 1 base removed from V and 0 bases from J, the gap between germline ends came to 14 bases. In DNA form, the CDR3 reads TGTGCCAGCAGTTTAGGGAGTGGGGACTTAAGCACAGATACGCAGTATTTT. As protein: CASSLGSGDLSTDTQYF.

The gene calls are TRBV9 and TRBJ2-7; TRBD1 matches 8 bases. The CDR3 spans 16 residues. Germline-derived CDR1 and CDR2 are SGDLS and YYNGEE. The trim removed 4 bases at V and 0 bases at J, leaving 9 bases unmatched. In DNA, the CDR3 is TGTGCCAGCAGCTCCCAGGGGGCGTCCAGCTCCTACGAGCAGTACTTC. Translation gives CASSSQGASSSYEQYF.